The present T cell receptor beta chain was sequenced within a study of blood T cell repertoires in COVID-19 (TCRdb year 2020). The study in broad terms: Samples from collaborators originated in the United States, Italy and Spain and spanned both the acute and convalescent phases of COVID-19. The material from the prospective study consisted of cDNA or gDNA derived from T cells, B-cell-depleted T cells, or PBMCs. The dataset comprised deeply sampled blood TCRbeta repertoires from subjects exposed to, actively infected with, or recovered from COVID-19. The repertoires were released in a freely available public database intended as a resource for research on the immune response to SARS-CoV-2. The samples were drawn from the first 160 participants of the ongoing ImmuneRACE study and from 1,254 subjects provided by 6 global collaborators. Sample metadata almost always included a de-identified subject ID, COVID-19 status, age in years and sex. Where available, HLA class I and class II types were taken from metadata supplied by the sample provider and were not determined by assay-based typing.

In the case of this clone: There is no known antigen for this receptor. No quality values exist for individual bases; no much larger clone is one base distant.

TCRbeta CDR3 regions were amplified from genomic DNA by means of the immunoSEQ Assay, a bias-controlled multiplex PCR. The original methods were these. Nucleated cell counts per sample were estimated from amplification of reference gene primers within the assay. To quantify the absolute abundance of each unique TCRbeta CDR3 rearrangement, sequence reads were collapsed and filtered. For each sample, productive Simpson clonality was calculated as the square root of Simpson's diversity index over productive rearrangements. Entries here come from immuneACCESS through TCRdb and include only in-frame sequences with V and J called. Some clones fail to appear in such tables; in the studies checked, an unresolved V gene covers under half of the shortfall, and the cause of the remainder is unknown. V, J and clone size are taken as reported in that table, and D and trimming were inferred from the DNA itself. The sample table contains 150,000 to 200,000 clones; only one count was recorded for roughly 90% of them. The ten most abundant clones make up 1.6% of the sample.

From the germline V gene, CDR1 is SGHTA and CDR2 is FQGNSA. Trimming removed 5 bases from V and 6 bases from J, leaving 17 bases between the germline ends. The CDR3 numbers 15 residues from cysteine through phenylalanine. Only the CDR3 DNA is retained, 45 bases long and in frame from the first base. Whole blood was collected in K2EDTA tubes by collaborating institutions according to the institutions' own protocols. For TCRbeta analysis, collaborators shipped samples in one of three forms: frozen whole blood, isolated PBMCs, or DNA extracted from either of those sample types. Study-wide findings and limitations: How much clinical and demographic metadata was included differed by source and by participant, and the metadata was provided uncurated.

Material for sequencing was peripheral blood. The chain links TRBV7-2 with TRBJ2-1; the D gene remains uncertain. The source of this sequence is a woman aged 50 to 60 with acute or convalescent COVID-19. The CDR3 region reads CASSDFRKSGNEQFF. The base sequence is TGTGCCAGCAGCGACTTCCGAAAATCGGGCAATGAGCAGTTCTTC.